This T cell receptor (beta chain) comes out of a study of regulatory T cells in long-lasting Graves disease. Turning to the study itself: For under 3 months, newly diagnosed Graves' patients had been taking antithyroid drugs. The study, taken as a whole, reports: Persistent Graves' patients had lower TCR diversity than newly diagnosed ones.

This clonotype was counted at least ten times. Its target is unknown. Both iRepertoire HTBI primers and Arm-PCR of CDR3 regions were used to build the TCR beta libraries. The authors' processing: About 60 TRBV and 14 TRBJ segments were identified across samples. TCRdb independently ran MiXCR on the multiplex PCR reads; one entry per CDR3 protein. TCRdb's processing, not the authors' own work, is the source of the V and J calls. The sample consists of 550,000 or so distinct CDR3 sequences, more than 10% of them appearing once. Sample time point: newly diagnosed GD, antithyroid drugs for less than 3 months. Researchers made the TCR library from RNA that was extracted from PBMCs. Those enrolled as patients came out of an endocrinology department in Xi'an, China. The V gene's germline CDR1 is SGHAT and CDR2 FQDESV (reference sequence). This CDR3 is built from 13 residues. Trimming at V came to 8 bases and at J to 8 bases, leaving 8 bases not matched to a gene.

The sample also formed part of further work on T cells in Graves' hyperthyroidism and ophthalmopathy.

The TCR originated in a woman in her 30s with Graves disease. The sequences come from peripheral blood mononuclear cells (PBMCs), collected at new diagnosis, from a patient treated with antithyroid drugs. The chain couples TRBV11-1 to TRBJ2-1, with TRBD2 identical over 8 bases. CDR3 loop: CASSGGAVYEQFF. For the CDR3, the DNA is TGTGCCAGCTCCGGGGGGGCGGTCTATGAGCAGTTCTTC.